These T cell receptor beta chains were read from a single sample in a study of identical twins. A single record per CDR3 protein comes from TCRdb applying MiXCR to the 5' RACE reads. The sample yields some 500,000 distinct CDR3 sequences, approximately 15% seen once. The same specimen was also included in a second study, on yellow fever vaccine responses in identical twins.

The sequenced sample was CD4+ T cells sorted from blood. These receptors originate from a young woman in good health. Both conserved end residues are trimmed from each CDR3. The D gene is left open where the match is weak. The size field is filled for only some rows; it gives once, few, many or a size class.

v_call,d_call,j_call,clone_size,cdr3_aa
TRBV28,NA,TRBJ1-5,NA,ASSLLGQMPQH
TRBV27,TRBD2,TRBJ2-3,NA,ASTPANSGGFSRPDTQY
TRBV10-2,TRBD2,TRBJ2-2,few,ASRATSGRVPTGELF
TRBV29-1,NA,TRBJ1-1,NA,SVAPRGGQDTEAF
TRBV27,NA,TRBJ2-3,NA,ASSRRAGMGTDTQY
TRBV3-1,TRBD1,TRBJ1-2,NA,ASSLGTAHYGYT
TRBV7-2,NA,TRBJ2-7,NA,ASSLAPTGEQY
TRBV6-1,NA,TRBJ1-5,many,ASSERINQPQH
TRBV28,NA,TRBJ2-7,NA,ASSGWGGASYEQY
TRBV2,TRBD2,TRBJ2-3,few,ASSGTSGGSGSQY
TRBV5-5,TRBD2,TRBJ2-1,once,ASSHRDYLGPSNEQF
TRBV4-3,TRBD1,TRBJ2-7,NA,ASSQEARGRYEQY
TRBV6-1,TRBD1,TRBJ2-7,NA,ASSKSGTGYSYEQY
TRBV2,NA,TRBJ1-5,NA,ASNTVGSGNQPQH